The 19 T cell receptor beta chains reported below all come from one sample, sequenced in a study of T cells in Graves' hyperthyroidism and ophthalmopathy (dated by TCRdb to about 2019). Library creation used multiplex PCR. Sequencing was carried out with an Illumina HiSeq 2000. The TCR beta CDR3 regions were amplified from RNA transcripts. The first round of RT-PCR for the TCR CDR3 was performed with the HTBI primer set and the Qiagen OneStep RT-PCR kit. TCRdb applied fastp at Q25 and MiXCR to the public reads, then kept only in-frame beta chains. Here each entry gathers all rows of one CDR3 protein and keeps the most common genes and DNA. This sample lists a few hundred thousand distinct CDR3 sequences; approximately 14% were detected once. Together, the top ten hold 11% to 15% of the sample. Sample: blood. Source of these receptors: a woman aged 18-29 years with Graves' hyperthyroidism.

The chain carries TRBV20-1 and TRBJ2-7; TRBD2 matches at 8 bases. CDR3 length equals 13 residues. Germline V gives CDR1 DFQATT, CDR2 SNEGSKA (reference sequence). With V trimmed by 3 bases and J by 2 bases, 3 bases remained unmatched. The CDR3 spells CSASGRAAYEQYF. As DNA, the CDR3 is TGCAGTGCTAGCGGGAGGGCCGCCTACGAGCAGTACTTC.

This clonotype was seen ten or more times. The chain carries TRBV7-2 and TRBJ2-7; no reliable D call. Germline CDR1 SGHTA, CDR2 FQGNSA. This CDR3 region has 13 residues. The V and J ends lost 6 bases and 1 base respectively, with 10 bases between them. The CDR3 here is CASRQSPSYEQYF. For the CDR3, the DNA is TGTGCCAGCAGACAGTCCCCGTCCTACGAGCAGTACTTC.

This clonotype has a count of ten or more. The gene calls are TRBV12-3 or TRBV12-4 and TRBJ1-2; D unresolved. CDR3 length equals 13 residues. V lost 2 bases to trimming and J lost 2 bases, with 6 bases between them. For the CDR3, the DNA is TGTGCCAGCAGTTTATTAGGGAACTATGGCTACACCTTC. This translates into CASSLLGNYGYTF.

CDR3 sequence (DNA): TGTGCCAGCAGCGTAGGCGACGGAGGGGCCAAAAACATTCAGTACTTC. Its protein product is CASSVGDGGAKNIQYF. The gene calls are TRBV9 and TRBJ2-4, with D possibly TRBD2 on 6 matching bases. This CDR3 comprises 16 residues. The germline CDR1 and CDR2 sequences are SGDLS and YYNGEE. The V end lost 0 bases, the J end lost 1 base, and 11 bases lay between the germline ends.

This clonotype was picked up a small number of times. V and J are TRBV24-1 and TRBJ2-1; the match to TRBD2 covers 8 bases. Losses at the gene ends were 5 bases for V and 6 bases for J; bases not matched to a gene: 14. The CDR3 is made up of 17 amino acids. CDR1 is KGHDR, CDR2 SFDVKD, per germline. As DNA, the CDR3 is TGTGCCACCAGTGTGGGGGGGAGCGGGAGTGTAAGCAATGAGCAGTTCTTC. Translation: CATSVGGSGSVSNEQFF.

The rearrangement links TRBV28 to TRBJ1-1; D unresolved. There are 16 residues in the CDR3. Germline-derived CDR1 and CDR2 are MDHEN and SYDVKM. V gave up 7 bases and J gave up 2 bases, with 20 bases separating them. CDR3 region: CASTPTRVPRNTEAFF. CDR3 in DNA: TGTGCCAGCACCCCGACGAGGGTCCCCCGTAACACTGAAGCTTTCTTT. Together with reference TRBV28 and TRBJ1-1, the CDR3 gives the full variable domain: DVKVTQSSRYLVKRTGEKVFLECVQDMDHENMFWYRQDPGLGLRLIYFSYDVKMKEKGDIPEGYSVSREKKERFSLILESASTNQTSMYLCASTPTRVPRNTEAFFGQGTRLTVV.

This clonotype was observed at least ten times. V gene TRBV6-1 combines with J gene TRBJ2-1; 10 nucleotides align to TRBD2. The trim removed 5 bases at V and 10 bases at J, leaving 11 bases unmatched. Germline lookup yields CDR1 MNHNS and CDR2 SASEGT. The length of the CDR3 is 15 residues. CDR3 amino acids: CASSSGTSAAQEQFF. Here the CDR3 DNA reads TGTGCCAGCAGTTCCGGGACTAGCGCCGCACAGGAGCAGTTCTTC.

The chain couples TRBV28 to TRBJ2-1; D possibly uses TRBD1 or TRBD2 (5 bases each). Trimming shortened V by 8 bases and J by 6 bases, and 11 bases separated the two germline ends. Per the germline V gene, CDR1 is MDHEN and CDR2 is SYDVKM. This CDR3 has 12 amino acids. The CDR3 DNA reads TGTGCCAGCGAGGGGTTCGGCAATGAGCAGTTCTTC. Translating it yields CASEGFGNEQFF. The variable domain in full, completed from reference TRBV28 and TRBJ2-1, reads DVKVTQSSRYLVKRTGEKVFLECVQDMDHENMFWYRQDPGLGLRLIYFSYDVKMKEKGDIPEGYSVSREKKERFSLILESASTNQTSMYLCASEGFGNEQFFGPGTRLTVL.

This clonotype came up many times. V gene TRBV5-1 combines with J gene TRBJ2-7; D gene ambiguous. CDR1 is SGHRS, CDR2 YFSETQ, per germline. V was cut by 7 bases and J by 3 bases, with 14 bases left in between. The CDR3 length is 13 residues. The CDR3 nucleotides read TGCGCCAGCCCCCTGGAAGAGTGCTACGAGCAGTACTTC. Protein: CASPLEECYEQYF.

This clonotype was found many times. In DNA, the CDR3 is TGTGCCAGCAGTTACGACAGCTTGAACACTGAAGCTTTCTTT. Encoded protein: CASSYDSLNTEAFF. The V call is TRBV6-2 or TRBV6-3, the J call TRBJ1-1; possible D gene TRBD1, 5 bases. Trimming removed 2 bases from V and 0 bases from J, with 7 bases in between. Germline CDR1 is MNHEY and CDR2 is SVGEGT. The CDR3 consists of 14 residues.

This clonotype was observed a handful of times. A read error is possible here, since a much larger clone lies one base away. The chain employs TRBV6-5 and TRBJ2-1; no firm D call. The CDR3 runs to 17 residues. From germline, CDR1 is MNHEY and CDR2 SVGAGI. V was shortened by 3 bases and J by 5 bases, with 20 bases between the two germline ends. CDR3 sequence (DNA): TGTGCCAGCAGTTATCAGCCCCAGTCCGTAGCCCACAATGAGCAGTTCTTC. Translating gives CASSYQPQSVAHNEQFF.

This clonotype turned up a few times. The chain employs TRBV3-1 and TRBJ1-2; 9 bases are shared with TRBD1. The CDR3 has 14 residues. Germline assignment: CDR1 LGHDT and CDR2 YNNKEL (reference sequence). V gave up 5 bases and J gave up 14 bases; unmatched junction bases: 15. The DNA of the CDR3 is TGTGCCAGCAGCACTAGCGGGGGACAGGGCACGGGGACCTTC. Translating it yields CASSTSGGQGTGTF.

The chain joins TRBV12-3 or TRBV12-4 to TRBJ1-6; TRBD1 agrees at 8 bases. The CDR3 contains 16 residues. V lost 5 bases to trimming and J lost 9 bases; unmatched junction nucleotides: 12. The CDR3 sequence: CASSDRGGGIGSPLHF. The CDR3 DNA reads TGTGCCAGCAGTGACAGGGGCGGTGGGATAGGTTCACCCCTCCACTTT.

This clonotype was counted only a few times. The chain has TRBV9 and TRBJ1-3, with TRBD1 identical over 9 bases. The V gene end was trimmed by 4 bases and the J gene end by 6 bases; junction bases not matched to a gene: 8. The CDR3 length is 15 residues. In germline, CDR1 is SGDLS, CDR2 YYNGEE. CDR3 residues: CASSSLTGGVNTIYF. DNA for the CDR3: TGTGCCAGCAGCTCCCTGACAGGGGGGGTAAACACCATATATTTT. The variable domain in full, completed from reference TRBV9 and TRBJ1-3, reads DSGVTQTPKHLITATGQRVTLRCSPRSGDLSVYWYQQSLDQGLQFLIQYYNGEERAKGNILERFSAQQFPDLHSELNLSSLELGDSALYFCASSSLTGGVNTIYFGEGSWLTVV.

This clonotype was seen ten or more times. V gene TRBV6-2 or TRBV6-3 combines with J gene TRBJ1-5; 8 bases are a match to TRBD1. There are 18 residues in the CDR3. From germline, CDR1 is MNHEY and CDR2 SVGEGT. V trimming: 5 bases; J trimming: 2 bases; junction bases outside the gene matches: 14. The CDR3 loop is CASSPHGQGLNGNQPQHF. The CDR3 DNA is TGTGCCAGCAGTCCCCACGGACAGGGATTGAATGGCAATCAGCCCCAGCATTTT.

This chain connects TRBV24-1 to TRBJ2-5, with TRBD1 matching over 7 bases. Looked up from germline, CDR1 is KGHDR and CDR2 is SFDVKD. With 1 base clipped from V and 1 base from J, the junction kept 5 bases outside the gene matches. The CDR3 extends over 16 amino acids. The CDR3 here is CATSDFTGTAQETQYF. CDR3 sequence (DNA): TGTGCCACCAGTGATTTCACTGGGACAGCCCAAGAGACCCAGTACTTC.

On this clonotype: No conserved phenylalanine or tryptophan is present at the end of the CDR3, so a read error is the likely explanation. J is TRBJ2-2 and V is TRBV12-3 or TRBV12-4, with D perhaps TRBD1 (6 bases). V dropped 6 bases and J dropped 6 bases, with 17 bases sitting between them. The CDR3 loop spans 15 amino acids. As DNA, the CDR3 is TGTGCCAGCAGGACCGGGACACATCTCCCCGGGGAGCTGTTTTCT. Encoded protein: CASRTGTHLPGELFS.

Ten or more counts support this clonotype. The CDR3 DNA follows: TGTGCCAGCAGCCCCTGGACTAGTGCAACCAAAAACATTCAGTACTTC. Amino acid sequence: CASSPWTSATKNIQYF. The V gene is TRBV28, the J gene TRBJ2-4, with 7 positions matching TRBD2. The CDR3 runs to 16 residues. Trimming took 6 bases from V and 2 from J; bases not matched to a gene: 10. Germline V gene lookup returns CDR1 MDHEN and CDR2 SYDVKM.

This clonotype was seen repeatedly, ten times or more. V is TRBV28 and J is TRBJ2-7; TRBD1 agrees at 9 bases. CDR1 and CDR2 (germline): MDHEN, SYDVKM. V shed 5 bases and J 6 bases; nucleotides not matched to a gene: 8. This CDR3 region has 14 residues. CDR3 residues: CASSPGQGLGEQYF. CDR3 DNA sequence: TGTGCCAGCAGTCCTGGACAGGGGTTAGGCGAGCAGTACTTC.